This TCR beta chain was documented in a study of T cells in Graves' hyperthyroidism and ophthalmopathy (dated by TCRdb to between 2017 and 2020). About the study as a whole: Peripheral blood was collected at initial diagnosis, before any treatment. To identify TCR V-J signatures that set the groups apart, the researchers used a discovery cohort of about a hundred patients, made up of around 42 with Graves' ophthalmopathy and 57 with stable Graves' hyperthyroidism. Prospective prediction of ophthalmopathy was tested in an independent validation cohort consisting of some 19 hyperthyroidism patients and around 16 patients who later progressed to ophthalmopathy. For training and testing, the roughly 97 patients in the discovery cohort were randomly divided in a 7:3 ratio. In six Graves' hyperthyroidism patients, the study also compared T-cell repertoires from thyroid tissue with T-cell repertoires from blood. After blood sampling, hyperthyroidism patients were treated with methimazole at a starting dose of 30 mg daily, and ophthalmopathy patients were treated with high-dose intravenous methylprednisolone. The paper describes TCR Vbeta CDR3 sequencing of 135 peripheral blood samples, made up of 43 ophthalmopathy patients, over 70 hyperthyroidism patients and approximately 17 progressor patients. The paper's findings and limits, for the study overall: No statistical method was used to set the sample size in advance, and investigators knew the group allocation. In validation, the model predicted progression to ophthalmopathy with approximately 70% sensitivity and approximately 78% specificity, a median of approximately 6.7 months before onset. A model built on a 13 V-J signature distinguished ophthalmopathy from stable hyperthyroidism, reaching roughly 88% sensitivity and around 81% specificity in cross-validation and 80%/75% in testing. Most expanded thyroid clonotypes (frequency above 0.001) were also found in blood, which suggests that blood repertoires may mirror thyroid immune responses.

As encoded in the germline V gene, CDR1 is SQVTM while CDR2 is ANQGSEA. Inclusive of the bounding cysteine and phenylalanine, the CDR3 is 16 residues long. Just CDR3 DNA is preserved here, 48 bases in frame from base 1. A patient counted as having stable Graves' hyperthyroidism if no progression to ophthalmopathy occurred over 18 months of follow-up. Hyperthyroidism patients were newly diagnosed, had a disease duration of under 2 months, and were aged 18 to 65 years. Patients with uncontrolled infections, other autoimmune diseases, pregnancy or lactation were excluded. Diagnoses were established on the basis of clinical symptoms, serum thyroxine and TRAb, thyroid ultrasound, and orbital computed tomography. PBMCs were isolated from about 10 ml of fresh peripheral blood by Ficoll-Paque density gradient centrifugation. Trizol reagent was used to extract total RNA, and RNA quality was then checked on an Agilent 2100 Bioanalyzer.

Concerning this clonotype itself: This receptor's antigen is unknown. A read error is possible here, since a much larger clone lies one base away.

The TCR beta CDR3 regions were amplified from the RNA transcripts. For the first round of RT-PCR on the TCR CDR3, the HTBI primer set was used together with the Qiagen OneStep RT-PCR kit. The libraries were constructed in a second round of multiplex PCR and then size-selected and purified. Paired-end sequencing of the libraries was performed with 100 bp reads on an Illumina HiSeq2000. The source study handled its data this way. SOAPnuke was used to process the raw data, with reads discarded if the reads contained adapters or uncalled bases, had a mean Phred below 15, or lacked an exact constant-primer or identifier match. High-quality paired reads were merged using COPE v1.2.5, and each unique nucleotide sequence was defined as a clonotype. Clonotypes were aligned to IMGT TRBV, TRBD and TRBJ reference segments using MiTCR v1.1. The analysis was restricted to V-J combinations with a frequency above 0.0001, which together covered 99.2% of the repertoires. The TCS score was defined as the ratio of F50 (clonal expansion) to E x V (chaos), calculated using BLOSUM62-based TCRdist between CDR3 peptides within each V-J. Welch's t-statistics and random forest reduced roughly 530 V-J features to 13, which were used in a naive Bayes classifier (R e1071). TCRdb passed the public sequencing reads through fastp at Q25 and MiXCR, retaining productive beta sequences. A single entry per CDR3 protein holds the most common genes and DNA from its merged rows. TCRdb assigned the V and J calls; the authors' analysis was not used. This sample comprises hundreds of thousands of distinct CDR3 sequences, 14% of them detected only once. The top ten clones comprise about 26% of the sample.

Source material: blood. The TCR sequence derives from a woman aged 25 to 39 with Graves' hyperthyroidism. The chain employs TRBV29-1 and TRBJ2-1, and 10 junctional nucleotides match TRBD2. Here is the DNA: TGCAGCGTTGGGGAGTATCGGCTAGCGGGAGTCAATGAGCAGCTCTTC. This gives the protein CSVGEYRLAGVNEQLF.